Below, 25 T cell receptor beta chains from the same sample are listed, as sequenced in a study of blood T cell repertoires in COVID-19. This table comes from immunoSEQ multiplex PCR, and its TCRdb copy is limited to in-frame clones, with some not included. The sample has about 270,000 clones, approximately 85% seen once. Material: peripheral blood. The receptor source for this set is a woman older than 75 with COVID-19, enrolled during active disease.

This sequence joins TRBV18 and TRBJ1-1; 8 bases are a match to TRBD1. The trim removed 3 bases at V and 4 bases at J, leaving 10 bases unmatched. Per germline, CDR1 KGHSH and CDR2 LQKENI. The CDR3 is 16 amino acids. The CDR3 coding sequence is TGTGCCAGCTCACCCGCCTATGACAGGGGCCGCACTGAAGCTTTCTTT. The encoded protein is CASSPAYDRGRTEAFF.

In its sample, this clone was seen once. The chain is built from TRBV7-8 and TRBJ1-2, with a weak D call TRBD1 (5 bases). Germline V gene data show CDR1 as SGHVS and CDR2 as FQNEAQ. The CDR3 covers 15 residues. Trimming shortened V by 5 bases and J by 0 bases, and 13 bases separated the two germline ends. The CDR3 bases are TGTGCCAGCAGCCCTAGACAGACAGCTAACTATGGCTACACCTTC. Translation gives CASSPRQTANYGYTF.

The chain joins TRBV10-3 to TRBJ1-5; TRBD1 might be the D (5 bases). Germline assignment: CDR1 ENHRY and CDR2 SYGVKD. CDR3 length equals 14 residues. Trimming left V 10 bases short and J 2 bases short, with 15 bases between. CDR3 residues: CATQGGGGNQPQHF. The CDR3 nucleotides are TGTGCCACCCAGGGAGGAGGTGGCAATCAGCCCCAGCATTTT.

The chain combines TRBV2 with TRBJ1-2, with 9 bases fitting TRBD1. Per germline, CDR1 SNHLY and CDR2 FYNNEI. The V gene end was trimmed by 6 bases and the J gene end by 8 bases; junction bases not matched to a gene: 10. The CDR3 is 14 amino acids. In DNA form, the CDR3 reads TGTGCCAGCAGCCTTTCGGGACAGGGAGGAGGCTACACCTTC. Its protein product is CASSLSGQGGGYTF.

The chain has TRBV7-2 and TRBJ2-1; 13 bases are shared with TRBD2. The CDR3 is 16 residues long. Trimming removed 5 bases from V and 8 bases from J; junction bases left unmatched: 9. Germline CDR1 reads SGHTA; CDR2 reads FQGNSA. DNA of the CDR3: TGTGCCAGCAGCCTTACTAGCGGGGGGGCTGTTCATGAGCAGTTCTTC. Encoded protein: CASSLTSGGAVHEQFF.

The V and J genes are TRBV24-1 and TRBJ2-5, with 8 bases lining up with TRBD2. Germline CDR1 KGHDR, CDR2 SFDVKD. The length of the CDR3 is 15 residues. V shed 5 bases, J shed 1 base, and the junction held 5 bases outside the gene matches. The CDR3 DNA is TGTGCCACCAGTGGGCAGCGGGGGTCCCAAGAGACCCAGTACTTC. Translation gives CATSGQRGSQETQYF.

The chain carries TRBV2 and TRBJ2-5; tentatively, D is TRBD2 (6 bases). The length of the CDR3 is 15 residues. Trimming left V 0 bases short and J 4 bases short, with 12 bases between. Per germline, CDR1 SNHLY and CDR2 FYNNEI. Written as DNA, the CDR3 is TGTGCCAGCAGTGAAGCGGGCGTGGAGGGAGAGACCCAGTACTTC. Amino acid sequence: CASSEAGVEGETQYF.

This clone was seen once. The V gene is TRBV18, the J gene TRBJ2-7; the match to TRBD1 covers 11 bases. The junction had 0 bases not matched to a gene; V was cut back by 2 bases and J by 6 bases. CDR1 and CDR2 from the germline V gene are KGHSH and LQKENI. The CDR3 covers 13 residues. The DNA of the CDR3 is TGTGCCAGCTCACCAGGGACAGGGGGCGAGCAGTACGTC. Translating gives CASSPGTGGEQYV.

The chain carries TRBV4-2 and TRBJ2-3; TRBD2 matches 11 bases. The germline CDR1 and CDR2 sequences are LGHNA and YNFKEQ. CDR3 length: 18 residues. J was trimmed by 0 bases and V by 2 bases; bases with no gene match: 7. The CDR3 nucleotides read TGTGCCAGCAGCCAACTAGCGGGGGGCCTTCTAAGCACAGATACGCAGTATTTT. Its translation is CASSQLAGGLLSTDTQYF.

The chain uses TRBV19 and TRBJ1-5; D unresolved. V gave up 4 bases and J gave up 7 bases, with 8 bases separating them. This CDR3 region has 12 residues. The germline gives CDR1 LNHDA, CDR2 SQIVND (reference sequence). The CDR3 nucleotides read TGTGCCAGTAGTACCCCAGGCCAGCCCCAGCATTTT. This gives the protein CASSTPGQPQHF. Looking up the rest from reference TRBV19 and TRBJ1-5 gives the full variable domain: DGGITQSPKYLFRKEGQNVTLSCEQNLNHDAMYWYRQDPGQGLRLIYYSQIVNDFQKGDIAEGYSVSREKKESFPLTVTSAQKNPTAFYLCASSTPGQPQHFGDGTRLSIL.

The CDR3 spells CASSVDRPSYNEQFF. DNA of the CDR3: TGTGCCAGCAGCGTGGACAGACCCTCCTACAATGAGCAGTTCTTC. The V and J genes are TRBV9 and TRBJ2-1; the D gene is possibly TRBD1 (6 bases). Trimming removed 2 bases from V and 0 bases from J, with 9 bases in between. The CDR3 runs 15 residues. Germline assignment: CDR1 SGDLS and CDR2 YYNGEE.

The chain employs TRBV27 and TRBJ1-2; 7 positions agree with TRBD1. Per the germline V gene, CDR1 is MNHEY and CDR2 is SMNVEV (reference sequence). The length of the CDR3 is 15 residues. V trimming: 2 bases; J trimming: 0 bases; junction bases outside the gene matches: 3. For the CDR3, the DNA is TGTGCCAGCAGTTTAGACAGGGCAGCTAACTATGGCTACACCTTC. It encodes CASSLDRAANYGYTF.

The chain combines TRBV30 with TRBJ2-7, with D perhaps TRBD2 (6 bases). Germline assignment: CDR1 GTSNPN and CDR2 SVGIG (reference sequence). V lost 0 bases and J 0 bases, leaving 15 bases between the germline ends. This CDR3 region has 16 residues. CDR3 in DNA: TGTGCCTGGAGTGTACGCCCGCGGAGGGACTCCTACGAGCAGTACTTC. It encodes CAWSVRPRRDSYEQYF. The whole variable domain, filled in from reference TRBV30 and TRBJ2-7, reads SQTIHQWPATLVQPVGSPLSLECTVEGTSNPNLYWYRQAAGRGLQLLFYSVGIGQISSEVPQNLSASRPQDRQFILSSKKLLLSDSGFYLCAWSVRPRRDSYEQYFGPGTRLTVT.

This chain joins TRBV6-5 and TRBJ1-1, with TRBD1 matching over 8 bases. From germline, CDR1 is MNHEY and CDR2 SVGAGI. The CDR3 contains 15 residues. V gave up 2 bases and J gave up 4 bases; unmatched junction bases: 6. CDR3 in DNA: TGTGCCAGCAGTTACGGGGACAGGCCACTCACTGAAGCTTTCTTT. Translating gives CASSYGDRPLTEAFF.

This clone appeared a single time. The chain is built from TRBV9 and TRBJ2-2, with 10 nucleotides matching TRBD1. The CDR3 totals 16 residues. Germline lookup yields CDR1 SGDLS and CDR2 YYNGEE. J was trimmed by 4 bases and V by 6 bases; bases with no gene match: 9. CDR3 protein: CASTSWTGGGTGELFF. DNA of the CDR3: TGTGCCAGCACCTCATGGACAGGGGGAGGCACCGGGGAGCTGTTTTTT. Combining the CDR3 with reference TRBV9 and TRBJ2-2 gives the whole variable domain DSGVTQTPKHLITATGQRVTLRCSPRSGDLSVYWYQQSLDQGLQFLIQYYNGEERAKGNILERFSAQQFPDLHSELNLSSLELGDSALYFCASTSWTGGGTGELFFGEGSRLTVL.

The chain employs TRBV7-2 and TRBJ2-3; 7 bases map to TRBD1. In germline, CDR1 is SGHTA, CDR2 FQGNSA. The CDR3 consists of 13 residues. V shed 8 bases and J 3 bases; nucleotides not matched to a gene: 5. The CDR3, as DNA: TGTGCCAGCGTACTACAGGGGACAGATACGCAGTATTTT. Translating gives CASVLQGTDTQYF.

This clone was picked up one time. This rearrangement joins TRBV7-9 to TRBJ1-3; D is ambiguous. The CDR3 loop spans 17 amino acids. Trimming took off 5 bases at V and 0 bases at J, with 17 bases between the two ends. Germline values: CDR1 SEHNR, CDR2 FQNEAQ (reference sequence). The DNA for the CDR3 is TGTGCCAGCAGCCCCACAAATTGGAGGGACTCTGGAAACACCATATATTTT. It translates to CASSPTNWRDSGNTIYF.

The genes are TRBV6-5 and TRBJ1-4; D unresolved. Germline CDR1 is MNHEY and CDR2 is SVGAGI. With 10 bases removed from V and 0 bases from J, the gap between germline ends came to 6 bases. This CDR3 is built from 12 residues. CDR3 amino acids: CATFTTNEKLFF. The CDR3 nucleotides read TGTGCCACCTTTACAACTAATGAAAAACTGTTTTTT.

This clone was seen once. The chain employs TRBV3-1 (or the pseudogene TRBV3-2) and TRBJ1-3; 8 nucleotides align to TRBD1. From germline, CDR1 is LGHDT and CDR2 YNNKEL (reference sequence). CDR3 length: 15 residues. V shed 1 base and J 2 bases; nucleotides not matched to a gene: 1. The CDR3 coding sequence is TGTGCCAGCAGCCAAGCGACAGGGGCTGGAAACACCATATATTTT. Its protein is CASSQATGAGNTIYF.

The chain uses TRBV2 and TRBJ1-1; 9 positions match TRBD1. The CDR3 runs to 15 residues. CDR1 is SNHLY, CDR2 FYNNEI, per germline. With V trimmed by 8 bases and J by 7 bases, 14 bases remained unmatched. CDR3 bases: TGTGCCAGCTCTCTTACAGGGGGCGCGGTCGGTGAAGCTTTCTTT. This sequence encodes CASSLTGGAVGEAFF.

This sequence joins TRBV5-4 and TRBJ1-1; TRBD1 aligns across 12 bases. The CDR3 runs to 16 residues. Germline V lookup: CDR1 SGHNT, CDR2 YYREEE (reference sequence). The V segment lost 3 bases and the J segment 1 base; nucleotides outside the gene matches: 4. The CDR3 region is CASSSWDRGRNTEAFF. Here the CDR3 DNA reads TGTGCCAGCAGCTCCTGGGACAGGGGGCGGAACACTGAAGCTTTCTTT.

The V and J genes are TRBV7-9 and TRBJ2-1, with 12 positions matching TRBD2. The CDR3 covers 15 residues. The germline V gene encodes CDR1 SEHNR and CDR2 FQNEAQ (reference sequence). Unmatched junction bases numbered 9, after V lost 5 bases and J lost 10 bases. CDR3 loop: CASSVTSGGTGEQFF. Here the CDR3 DNA reads TGTGCCAGCAGCGTTACTAGCGGGGGGACGGGGGAGCAGTTCTTC.

CDR3 protein: CAIKNLGTGGLDEQFF. The CDR3 DNA sequence: TGCGCCATCAAAAACCTCGGAACAGGGGGCTTGGATGAGCAGTTCTTC. The chain joins TRBV10-1 to TRBJ2-1; 9 bases map to TRBD1. Germline CDR1 and CDR2: WNHNN and SYGVQD (reference sequence). The CDR3 covers 16 residues. V lost 10 bases, J lost 8 bases, and 18 bases stayed unmatched.

The chain recombines TRBV15 with TRBJ1-2, with 8 nucleotides matching TRBD1. The CDR3 length is 12 residues. The germline CDR1 and CDR2 sequences are LNHNV and YYDKDF (reference sequence). Losses at the gene ends were 3 bases for V and 7 bases for J; bases not matched to a gene: 1. CDR3 sequence (DNA): TGTGCCACCAGCAGGGACAGGGCTGGCTACACCTTC. It is translated as CATSRDRAGYTF.

This chain links TRBV28 with TRBJ1-2; TRBD1 might be the D (5 bases). CDR1 is MDHEN and CDR2 is SYDVKM in the germline V gene. The CDR3 totals 10 residues. The germline V and J ends were trimmed by 9 bases and 6 bases, with 8 bases remaining between them. As DNA, the CDR3 is TGTGCCAGTTCAGGGAATGGCTACACCTTC. It translates to CASSGNGYTF.